Listed below are T cell receptor beta chains from one sample, sequenced in a study of cytomegalovirus exposure and HLA in healthy donors. The repertoire was sequenced with immunoSEQ multiplex PCR; TCRdb's copy has only in-frame clones and lacks some. The table records more than 150,000 clones, approximately 85% of them present only once. The material sequenced was PBMCs. Source of these receptors: a man between 18 and 35 years old in good health and CMV-seropositive. CDR3s include the opening cysteine and the closing phenylalanine or tryptophan. Fields, in order: J gene, D gene, V gene, clone size, CDR3 DNA, CDR3 protein. D genes are given only for firm matches. Rows give clone size only sometimes, using once, few, many, or a class for an expanded clone.

TRBJ1-2 | TRBD1 | TRBV28 | NA | TGTGCCAGCAGTAACCTCAGGACAGGGGGCGGTGGCTACACCTTC | CASSNLRTGGGGYTF
TRBJ2-5 | TRBD1 | TRBV11-2 | NA | TGTGCCAGCAGCTTGAGACAGGGGCTACAAGAGACCCAGTACTTC | CASSLRQGLQETQYF
TRBJ2-3 | NA | TRBV15 | NA | TGTGCCACCAGCAGAGAAGGAGCGGGCTCAGGGACAGATACGCAGTATTTT | CATSREGAGSGTDTQYF
TRBJ2-3 | TRBD1 | TRBV10-3 | NA | TGTGCCATCAAACAGGACAGGGGGGTCACAGATACGCAGTATTTT | CAIKQDRGVTDTQYF
TRBJ2-4 | TRBD2 | TRBV2 | NA | TGTGCCAGCAGCGTCTCTGGGGGGGAGGCCAAAAACATTCAGTACTTC | CASSVSGGEAKNIQYF
TRBJ1-2 | TRBD1 | TRBV7-2 | NA | TGTGCCAGCAGCAGACAGGGTGCTAACTATGGCTACACCTTC | CASSRQGANYGYTF
TRBJ2-3 | TRBD2 | TRBV4-3 | NA | TGCGCCAGCAGCCAAGATCGGCTAGCGGGTGATACGCAGTATTTT | CASSQDRLAGDTQYF
TRBJ2-7 | TRBD1 | TRBV9 | NA | TGTGCCAGCAGCGAGGGGGGGACAGGGTCCTACGAGCAGTACTTC | CASSEGGTGSYEQYF
TRBJ1-1 | NA | TRBV28 | NA | TGTGCCAGCAGTTCGCCGGGACAGAACACTGAAGCTTTCTTT | CASSSPGQNTEAFF
TRBJ2-3 | TRBD2 | TRBV2 | NA | TGTGCCAGCAGCCTGGCTAGCGGGGGGACCTTCACAGATACGCAGTATTTT | CASSLASGGTFTDTQYF
TRBJ1-1 | NA | TRBV6-6 | NA | TGTGCCAGCAGTTACTCGAATTCCGGGACTGAAGCTTTCTTT | CASSYSNSGTEAFF
TRBJ1-1 | TRBD1 | TRBV2 | few | TGTGCCAGCGGGACAGGGAACACTGAAGCTTTCTTT | CASGTGNTEAFF
TRBJ2-5 | NA | TRBV5-1 | NA | TGCGCCAGCAGCTTGGAGGCAAGGAGGGAAGAGACCCAGTACTTC | CASSLEARREETQYF
TRBJ1-4 | NA | TRBV5-1 | NA | TGCGCCAGCAGCTTGGGGGGGGTTGATGAAAAACTGTTTTTT | CASSLGGVDEKLFF
TRBJ2-3 | TRBD2 | TRBV5-8 | once | TGTGCCAGCTCCGGGCTTGGACTAGCGTTATATTCAGATACGCAGTATTTT | CASSGLGLALYSDTQYF
TRBJ2-1 | TRBD2 | TRBV6-1 | NA | TGTGCCAGCAGTGGACTAGCGGGGGGTGAGCAGTTCTTC | CASSGLAGGEQFF
TRBJ2-5 | NA | TRBV7-6 | NA | TGTGCCAGCAGCTCGAGACAGCGACAAGAGACCCAGTACTTC | CASSSRQRQETQYF
TRBJ2-7 | TRBD1 | TRBV9 | NA | TGTGCCAGCGGGGTGGGGACAGGGTCCTACGAGCAGTACTTC | CASGVGTGSYEQYF
TRBJ1-6 | TRBD1 | TRBV28 | NA | TGTGCCAGCAGTATCGGACAGGGGCAGAGTTCACCCCTCCACTTT | CASSIGQGQSSPLHF
TRBJ1-2 | NA | TRBV12-5 | NA | TGTGCTAGTGGTTTGGTATTGGGGGGGATGGGGCTTCTTTATGGCTACACCTTC | CASGLVLGGMGLLYGYTF
TRBJ2-7 | TRBD1 | TRBV6-1 | NA | TGTGCCAGCAGTGGGACAGGGGCGTACTACGAGCAGTACTTC | CASSGTGAYYEQYF
TRBJ2-7 | NA | TRBV2 | once | TGTGCCAGCAGTGTCGTCAGAAGATACGAGCAGTACTTC | CASSVVRRYEQYF
TRBJ1-2 | NA | TRBV6-1 | NA | TGTGCCAGCAGTGAAGCACGGCAGGGAACTACTTATAACTATGGCTACACCTTC | CASSEARQGTTYNYGYTF
TRBJ2-5 | NA | TRBV10-3 | NA | TGTGCCATCAAGGACAGTAAAGAGACCCAGTACTTC | CAIKDSKETQYF
TRBJ1-2 | TRBD1 | TRBV19 | NA | TGTGCCAGTAGTATAGATCGGGGCACAGGGGGGGGTTATGGCTACACCTTC | CASSIDRGTGGGYGYTF
TRBJ2-7 | NA | TRBV9 | NA | TGTGCCAGCAGCGTAGGTTACAGGGCCGAGCAGTACTTC | CASSVGYRAEQYF
TRBJ1-6 | NA | TRBV9 | once | TGTGCCAGCAGCAACCAACAGGGTAACGGTTCACCCCTCCACTTT | CASSNQQGNGSPLHF
TRBJ1-2 | TRBD1 | TRBV5-1 | once | TGCGCCAGCAGCTTACAGGGGGCTAACTATGGCTACACCTTC | CASSLQGANYGYTF
TRBJ2-3 | TRBD1 | TRBV5-1 | NA | TGCGCCAGCGAAGGGGGTACGACAGGGGGCGCAGATACGCAGTATTTT | CASEGGTTGGADTQYF
TRBJ2-7 | TRBD1 | TRBV10-3 | NA | TGTGCCATCGGGGACAGCCCCTACGAGCAGTACTTC | CAIGDSPYEQYF
TRBJ2-1 | TRBD2 | TRBV7-9 | NA | TGTTCCAGCAGCTACCGGGGGGGCCCAAACGATGAGCAGTTCTTC | CSSSYRGGPNDEQFF
TRBJ2-7 | TRBD1 | TRBV11-2 | NA | TGTGCCAGCAGCCACGGGACAGGCTGGGATGGCGAGCAGTACTTC | CASSHGTGWDGEQYF
TRBJ2-5 | NA | TRBV5-6 | NA | TGTGCCAGCAGCTTGGCAACACAAGAGACCCAGTACTTC | CASSLATQETQYF
TRBJ2-5 | TRBD1 | TRBV30 | NA | TGTGCCTCGACCGGGACAGGGTCCTACCAAGAGACCCAGTACTTC | CASTGTGSYQETQYF
TRBJ2-5 | NA | TRBV21-1 | NA | TGTGCCAGCAGCCTATTAGACTCGGAGACCCAGTACTTC | CASSLLDSETQYF
TRBJ1-3 | TRBD1 | TRBV10-3 | NA | TGTGCCATCATAAACCGGGACAGGGTTGGAAACACCATATATTTT | CAIINRDRVGNTIYF
TRBJ2-5 | NA | TRBV4-2 | NA | TGTGCCAGCGGGGCGGAGGGCGAGACCCAGTACTTC | CASGAEGETQYF
TRBJ2-2 | TRBD1 | TRBV4-3 | NA | TGCGCCAGCAGCCCCCCGGACAGGGGGCTCGGCGGGGAGCTGTTTTTT | CASSPPDRGLGGELFF
TRBJ2-1 | NA | TRBV7-6 | once | TGTGCCAGCAGCCCACCGGGGAACAATGAGCAGTTCTTC | CASSPPGNNEQFF
TRBJ2-3 | TRBD2 | TRBV4-1 | NA | TGCGCCAGCAGCCCCCGGGGGGGTATGGATACGCAGTATTTT | CASSPRGGMDTQYF
TRBJ1-5 | TRBD1 | TRBV6-5 | once | TGTGCCAGCTGGGACAGCGGCGTTAATCAGCCCCAGCATTTT | CASWDSGVNQPQHF
TRBJ1-4 | TRBD1 | TRBV4-3 | few | TGCGCCAGCAGCCAAGATAGAACAGGGGGCGGAAAACTGTTTTTT | CASSQDRTGGGKLFF
TRBJ2-5 | TRBD1 | TRBV7-3 | NA | TGTGCCAGCAGCCAGACAGGGAAAGAGACCCAGTACTTC | CASSQTGKETQYF
TRBJ2-5 | NA | TRBV7-9 | NA | TGTGCCAGCAGCTTATCCGGACAGCCTGAAGAGACCCAGTACTTC | CASSLSGQPEETQYF
TRBJ2-1 | TRBD2 | TRBV6-1 | NA | TGTGCCAGCAGTGAAGCGCTTGCGGGGGGGCTAGATGAGCAGTTCTTC | CASSEALAGGLDEQFF
TRBJ1-1 | NA | TRBV9 | NA | TGTGCCAGCAGCCCATCGAACACTGAAGCTTTCTTT | CASSPSNTEAFF
TRBJ2-7 | TRBD1 | TRBV5-1 | once | TGCGCCAGCAGCCCCGGGCAGGGGGCCATCAAATACGAGCAGTACTTC | CASSPGQGAIKYEQYF
TRBJ2-7 | NA | TRBV27 | NA | TGTGCCAGCAGTGTATTACAGGGAGGGGGGTTCTACGAGCAGTACTTC | CASSVLQGGGFYEQYF